This is a list of T cell receptor beta chains from one sample in a study of blood T cell repertoires in COVID-19. Measured with immunoSEQ multiplex PCR; TCRdb has only the in-frame clones, and not every one. The table lists fewer than 300,000 clones, around 87% of them singletons. The material sequenced was peripheral blood. These receptor sequences come from a woman in her forties or fifties with acute or convalescent COVID-19. Both conserved end residues are part of each CDR3. The D gene is left open where the match is weak. Some rows mark clone size as missing; the rest say once, few, many or name a class of expanded clone.

J gene: TRBJ2-1; V gene: TRBV28; CDR3 length: 14; D gene: .; clone size: .; CDR3 protein: CASTPRVGEGEQFF
J gene: TRBJ2-5; V gene: TRBV28; CDR3 length: 16; D gene: TRBD1; clone size: once; CDR3 protein: CASSLWGTGFGETQYF
J gene: TRBJ1-5; V gene: TRBV10-3; CDR3 length: 12; D gene: .; clone size: .; CDR3 protein: CAISEKRGPQHF
J gene: TRBJ1-1; V gene: TRBV29-1; CDR3 length: 12; D gene: .; clone size: .; CDR3 protein: CSITRAGSEAFF
J gene: TRBJ2-7; V gene: TRBV30; CDR3 length: 15; D gene: .; clone size: .; CDR3 protein: CAWSVPGRGVYEQYF
J gene: TRBJ1-1; V gene: TRBV7-2; CDR3 length: 14; D gene: .; clone size: .; CDR3 protein: CASSLREAETEAFF
J gene: TRBJ2-1; V gene: TRBV5-4; CDR3 length: 15; D gene: .; clone size: .; CDR3 protein: CASSLASRAYNEQFF
J gene: TRBJ2-5; V gene: TRBV2; CDR3 length: 15; D gene: TRBD1; clone size: .; CDR3 protein: CASSEDRQGGETQYF
J gene: TRBJ2-7; V gene: TRBV27; CDR3 length: 16; D gene: .; clone size: .; CDR3 protein: CASSSLPSDPSHEQYF
J gene: TRBJ2-7; V gene: TRBV3-1/TRBV3-2; CDR3 length: 15; D gene: TRBD2; clone size: few; CDR3 protein: CASSQDSGRLYEQYF
J gene: TRBJ1-2; V gene: TRBV6-1; CDR3 length: 15; D gene: .; clone size: .; CDR3 protein: CASSDPGGGSYGYTF
J gene: TRBJ2-3; V gene: TRBV14; CDR3 length: 16; D gene: TRBD1; clone size: .; CDR3 protein: CASSQTGVTRTDTQYF
J gene: TRBJ2-7; V gene: TRBV5-4; CDR3 length: 17; D gene: .; clone size: .; CDR3 protein: CASSWGGTGYSPYEQYF
J gene: TRBJ2-7; V gene: TRBV7-3; CDR3 length: 12; D gene: .; clone size: .; CDR3 protein: CASSSQGGEQYF
J gene: TRBJ2-2; V gene: TRBV7-9; CDR3 length: 14; D gene: .; clone size: .; CDR3 protein: CASSLVSIAGELFF
J gene: TRBJ2-7; V gene: TRBV7-3; CDR3 length: 13; D gene: .; clone size: .; CDR3 protein: CASSFVPSGEQYF
J gene: TRBJ1-6; V gene: TRBV14; CDR3 length: 14; D gene: .; clone size: .; CDR3 protein: CASSQHRFGSPLHF
J gene: TRBJ1-4; V gene: TRBV28; CDR3 length: 15; D gene: TRBD1; clone size: once; CDR3 protein: CASSSPGTGVEKLFF
J gene: TRBJ1-5; V gene: TRBV19; CDR3 length: 14; D gene: TRBD1; clone size: .; CDR3 protein: CASSMTGINQPQHF
J gene: TRBJ1-1; V gene: TRBV7-2; CDR3 length: 14; D gene: TRBD1; clone size: .; CDR3 protein: CASRRGGGNTEAFF
J gene: TRBJ1-2; V gene: TRBV3-1/TRBV3-2; CDR3 length: 12; D gene: .; clone size: .; CDR3 protein: CASWAFGYGYTF
J gene: TRBJ1-2; V gene: TRBV11-2; CDR3 length: 15; D gene: TRBD1; clone size: .; CDR3 protein: CASSLWTGHNYGYTF
J gene: TRBJ1-1; V gene: TRBV5-6; CDR3 length: 13; D gene: .; clone size: .; CDR3 protein: CASSWTPNTEAFF
J gene: TRBJ2-3; V gene: TRBV7-2; CDR3 length: 17; D gene: TRBD2; clone size: .; CDR3 protein: CASSHNPGLAAPPTQYF
J gene: TRBJ2-7; V gene: TRBV10-3; CDR3 length: 13; D gene: TRBD1; clone size: .; CDR3 protein: CAISDQDRREQYF
J gene: TRBJ1-4; V gene: TRBV5-1; CDR3 length: 15; D gene: .; clone size: .; CDR3 protein: CASSLSGAPNEKLFF
J gene: TRBJ2-5; V gene: TRBV9; CDR3 length: 17; D gene: TRBD2; clone size: .; CDR3 protein: CASSVPRETSVGETQYF
J gene: TRBJ2-1; V gene: TRBV15; CDR3 length: 17; D gene: .; clone size: .; CDR3 protein: CATSSQGARLKYNEQFF
J gene: TRBJ2-1; V gene: TRBV13; CDR3 length: 15; D gene: .; clone size: .; CDR3 protein: CASSLDSGGDNEQFF
J gene: TRBJ2-6; V gene: TRBV5-1; CDR3 length: 18; D gene: .; clone size: .; CDR3 protein: CASSTQVFLVSGANVLTF
J gene: TRBJ2-6; V gene: TRBV7-3; CDR3 length: 19; D gene: .; clone size: .; CDR3 protein: CASSLKGRGLYSGANVLTF
J gene: TRBJ2-1; V gene: TRBV27; CDR3 length: 15; D gene: .; clone size: .; CDR3 protein: CASSLSSASYNEQFF